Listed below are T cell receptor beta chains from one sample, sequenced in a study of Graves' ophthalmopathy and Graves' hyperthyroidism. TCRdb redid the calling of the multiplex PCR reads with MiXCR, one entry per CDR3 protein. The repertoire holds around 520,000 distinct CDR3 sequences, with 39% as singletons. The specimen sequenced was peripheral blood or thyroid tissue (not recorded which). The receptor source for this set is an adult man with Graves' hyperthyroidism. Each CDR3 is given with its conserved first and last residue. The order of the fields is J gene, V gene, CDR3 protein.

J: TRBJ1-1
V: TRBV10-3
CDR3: CAISSGYLDRGLWNTEAFF

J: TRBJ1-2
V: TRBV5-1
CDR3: CASSLVQGGYGYTF

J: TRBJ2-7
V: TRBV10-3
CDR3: CAISQTGGSYEQYF

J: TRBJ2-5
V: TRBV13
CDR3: CASSESGRWETQYF

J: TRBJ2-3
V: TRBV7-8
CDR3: CASFGRSSTDTQYF

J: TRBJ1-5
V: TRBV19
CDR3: CASRTFDRASNQPQHF

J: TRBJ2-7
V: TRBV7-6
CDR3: CASSSTGGDEQYF

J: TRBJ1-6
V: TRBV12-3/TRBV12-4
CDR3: CASTPGFVSPLHF

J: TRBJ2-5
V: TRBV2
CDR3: CASSGWGLETQYF

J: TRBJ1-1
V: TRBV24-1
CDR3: CATSAASTEAFF

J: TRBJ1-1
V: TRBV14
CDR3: CASSQDTRGTEAFF

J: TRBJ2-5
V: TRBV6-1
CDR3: CASRRQGVMPQYF

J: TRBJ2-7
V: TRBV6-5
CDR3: CASNSPGTGSYEQYF

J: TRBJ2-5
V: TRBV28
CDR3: CASSFGGGGETQYF

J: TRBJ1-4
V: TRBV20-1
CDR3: CSVEGRSQEKLFF

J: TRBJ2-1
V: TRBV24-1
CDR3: CATSEAGTSGSYNEQFF

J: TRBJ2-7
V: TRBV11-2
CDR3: CASSLEGDRSDEQYF

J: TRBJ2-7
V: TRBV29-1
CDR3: CSVEARVDTYYEQYF

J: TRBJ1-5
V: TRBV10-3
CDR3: CAISESRGDQPQHF

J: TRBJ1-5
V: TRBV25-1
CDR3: CASSEVRDQPQHF

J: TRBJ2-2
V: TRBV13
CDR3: CASSPQELTGELFF

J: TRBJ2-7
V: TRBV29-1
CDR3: CSVDVGTGGYEQYF

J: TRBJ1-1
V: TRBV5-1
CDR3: CASSSDSFMNTEAFF